Each of the 8 T cell receptor beta chains below was sequenced from the same sample in a study of human T cells and chemical hapten exposure. TCRdb reprocessed the RACE reads via MiXCR and lists one record per CDR3 protein. The sample comprises 300,000 to 400,000 distinct CDR3 sequences, around 7% of which are singletons, and about 8% rests with the top ten. Time point in this sample: patch test 1, 2 weeks after DPC sensitization. The sample's treatment: therapeutic diphenylcyclopropenone sensitization with weekly scalp DPC. The source material was whole blood, sampled in connection with sensitization to the hapten diphenylcyclopropenone (DPC). These TCRs come from a woman between 18 and 30 years old with alopecia areata. Some clones in this sample may be carry-over from other donors' samples.

The V call is TRBV12-3 or TRBV12-4, the J call TRBJ2-7; a weak D match, TRBD2 (6 bases). V was clipped by 1 base and J by 0 bases, with 16 bases between them. The CDR3 is made up of 17 amino acids. The CDR3 region has the DNA TGTGCCAGCAGTTTAGGGTCCGGCGGGGCTTTCTCCTACGAGCAGTACTTC. Amino acids: CASSLGSGGAFSYEQYF.

A few counts support this clonotype. The V and J genes are TRBV12-3 or TRBV12-4 and TRBJ2-2; 8 positions match TRBD1. The CDR3 has 16 residues. With 1 base clipped from V and 1 base from J, the junction kept 2 bases outside the gene matches. The CDR3 DNA follows: TGTGCCAGCAGTTTAGGGACAGGGAGGAACACCGGGGAGCTGTTTTTT. It is translated as CASSLGTGRNTGELFF.

A few counts support this clonotype. The chain uses TRBV20-1 and TRBJ2-4; 13 positions match TRBD2. V dropped 3 bases and J dropped 0; count of bases not matched to a gene: 5. Germline V gene data show CDR1 as DFQATT and CDR2 as SNEGSKA (reference sequence). The CDR3 runs to 17 residues. The CDR3 DNA reads TGCAGTGCTAGTGGGACTAGCGGGGACTTAGCCAAAAACATTCAGTACTTC. It encodes CSASGTSGDLAKNIQYF.

This rearrangement joins TRBV7-8 to TRBJ2-1; TRBD2 aligns across 13 bases. The CDR3 has 19 residues. CDR1 and CDR2 from the germline V gene are SGHVS and FQNEAQ. The V gene end was trimmed by 0 bases and the J gene end by 5 bases; junction bases not matched to a gene: 10. CDR3 bases: TGTGCCAGCAGCTTAGCGAGACTAGCGGGGGGCCCTCCCGACAATGAGCAGTTCTTC. Protein: CASSLARLAGGPPDNEQFF. Looking up the rest from reference TRBV7-8 and TRBJ2-1 gives the full variable domain: GAGVSQSPRYKVAKRGQDVALRCDPISGHVSLFWYQQALGQGPEFLTYFQNEAQLDKSGLPSDRFFAERPEGSVSTLKIQRTQQEDSAVYLCASSLARLAGGPPDNEQFFGPGTRLTVL.

This rearrangement joins TRBV29-1 to TRBJ2-7; D is unclear. Trimming removed 1 base from V and 7 bases from J, with 8 bases in between. This CDR3 is built from 11 residues. CDR1 is SQVTM, CDR2 ANQGSEA, per germline. The CDR3 region has the DNA TGCAGCGTTGAAGTCCTGGGGGAGCAGTACTTC. This encodes CSVEVLGEQYF.

This clonotype was picked up many times. The rearrangement links TRBV6-5 to TRBJ1-1, with TRBD1 matching over 7 bases. Germline V gives CDR1 MNHEY, CDR2 SVGAGI. CDR3 length: 17 residues. V lost 0 bases and J lost 0; bases outside the gene matches: 7. The CDR3 is CASSYSFEGALNTEAFF. The CDR3, as DNA: TGTGCCAGCAGTTACTCCTTCGAGGGGGCACTGAACACTGAAGCTTTCTTT.

In its sample, this clonotype was seen a few times. The J gene is TRBJ1-1, the V gene TRBV10-3; D unclear. Trimming cost V 7 bases and J 1 base, with 13 bases left between them. CDR3 size: 14 residues. Germline V gives CDR1 ENHRY, CDR2 SYGVKD. This CDR3 reads CAIKNSFSNTEAFF. CDR3 in DNA: TGTGCCATCAAGAACAGTTTCTCGAACACTGAAGCTTTCTTT.

Worth noting for this clonotype: This may come from a read error, since a much larger clone is one base off. The rearrangement links TRBV7-9 to TRBJ1-1; D call uncertain. CDR1 is SEHNR, CDR2 FQNEAQ, per germline (reference sequence). The V gene lost 1 base and the J gene lost 6 bases, with 9 bases spanning the gap. This CDR3 comprises 13 residues. The CDR3 DNA reads TGTGCCAGCAGCTTAGAGAGGACTGCTGAAGCTTTCTTT. Encoded protein: CASSLERTAEAFF.